This TCR beta chain was captured in a study of T cell responses to AZD1222 COVID-19 vaccine. A word on this clone: Antigen: not known.

Germline CDR1 and CDR2: GTSNPN and SVGIG (reference sequence). Trimming shortened V by 0 bases and J by 5 bases, and 10 bases separated the two germline ends. The CDR3 contains 14 residues. The method was immunoSEQ multiplex PCR; TCRdb's version includes in-frame clones alone and lacks a portion of them. The table lists approximately 140,000 clones, 80% to 95% of them singletons. Study-level findings and limits: Baseline serostatus was positive in only five to seven AZD1222 recipients. Researchers report vaccine-associated CD4 TCRs spanning spike, with dominance at 160-218 and 743-854. Clonal diversity was possibly underestimated, and white British individuals and females predominated among donors.

This sample comprised peripheral blood, obtained on day 0 of AZD1222 vaccination. The sequence derives from an adult in good health. The chain links TRBV30 to TRBJ1-4; D is undetermined. CDR3 sequence (DNA): TGTGCCTGGAGTGTCGGGGTCTTGAATGAAAAACTGTTTTTT. Its translation is CAWSVGVLNEKLFF.